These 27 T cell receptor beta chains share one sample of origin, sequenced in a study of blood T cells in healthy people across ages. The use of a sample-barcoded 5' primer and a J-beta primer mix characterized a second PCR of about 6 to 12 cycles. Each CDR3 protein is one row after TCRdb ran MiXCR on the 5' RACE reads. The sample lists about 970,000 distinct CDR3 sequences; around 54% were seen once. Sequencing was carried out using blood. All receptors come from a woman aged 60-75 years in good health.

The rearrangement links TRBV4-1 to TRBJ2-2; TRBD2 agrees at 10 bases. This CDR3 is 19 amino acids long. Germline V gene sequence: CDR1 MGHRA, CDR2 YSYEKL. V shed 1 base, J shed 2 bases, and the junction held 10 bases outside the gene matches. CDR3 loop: CASSQVHTRLAGNTGELFF. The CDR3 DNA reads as TGCGCCAGCAGCCAAGTTCACACCCGACTAGCGGGTAACACCGGGGAGCTGTTTTTT.

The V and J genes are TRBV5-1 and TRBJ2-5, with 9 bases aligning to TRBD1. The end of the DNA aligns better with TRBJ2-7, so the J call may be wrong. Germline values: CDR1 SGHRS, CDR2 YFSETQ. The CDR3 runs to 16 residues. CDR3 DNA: TGCGCCAGCAGCTGGATTACCGGGACAGGGACGAACGAGCAGTACTTC. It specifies CASSWITGTGTNEQYF.

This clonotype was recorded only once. The CDR3: CASSQEPGGGRAYEQYF. CDR3 DNA: TGTGCCAGCAGCCAAGAGCCGGGTGGCGGGAGGGCATACGAGCAGTACTTC. The chain employs TRBV4-2 and TRBJ2-7; 9 bases line up with TRBD2. CDR1 LGHNA and CDR2 YNFKEQ come from the germline V gene. Losses at the gene ends were 0 bases for V and 4 bases for J; bases not matched to a gene: 10. The CDR3 spans 17 residues.

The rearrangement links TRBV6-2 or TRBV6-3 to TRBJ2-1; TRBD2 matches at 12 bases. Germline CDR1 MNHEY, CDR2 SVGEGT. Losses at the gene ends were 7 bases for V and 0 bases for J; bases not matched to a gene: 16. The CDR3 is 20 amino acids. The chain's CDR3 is CASNMRGGLAGGSSYNEQFF. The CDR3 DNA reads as TGTGCCAGCAACATGAGAGGGGGGCTAGCGGGAGGGAGCTCCTACAATGAGCAGTTCTTC.

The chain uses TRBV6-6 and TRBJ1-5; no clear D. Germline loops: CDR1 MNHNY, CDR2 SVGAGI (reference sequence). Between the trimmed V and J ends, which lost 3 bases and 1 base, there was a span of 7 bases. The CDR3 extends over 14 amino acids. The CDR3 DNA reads TGTGCCAGCAGTTATATGCAGAGCAATCAGCCCCAGCATTTT. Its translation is CASSYMQSNQPQHF.

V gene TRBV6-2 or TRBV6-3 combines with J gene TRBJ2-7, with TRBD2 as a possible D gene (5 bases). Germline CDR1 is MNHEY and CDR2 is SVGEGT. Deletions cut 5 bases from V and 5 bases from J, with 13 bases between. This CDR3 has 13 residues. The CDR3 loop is CASSRRDADEQYF. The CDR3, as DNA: TGTGCCAGCAGTCGACGGGATGCAGACGAGCAGTACTTC.

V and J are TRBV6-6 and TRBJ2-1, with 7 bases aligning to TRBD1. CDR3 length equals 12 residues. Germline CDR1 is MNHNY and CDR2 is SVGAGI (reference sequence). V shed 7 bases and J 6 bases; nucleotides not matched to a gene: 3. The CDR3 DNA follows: TGTGCCAGCAAGGACAGGCCCAATGAGCAGTTCTTC. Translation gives CASKDRPNEQFF.

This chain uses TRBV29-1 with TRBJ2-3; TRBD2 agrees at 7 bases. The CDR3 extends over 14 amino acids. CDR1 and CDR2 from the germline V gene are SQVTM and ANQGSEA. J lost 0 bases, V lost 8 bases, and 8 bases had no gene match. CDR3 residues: CSRGGGTSTDTQYF. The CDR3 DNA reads TGCAGCCGTGGGGGGGGGACTAGCACAGATACGCAGTATTTT.

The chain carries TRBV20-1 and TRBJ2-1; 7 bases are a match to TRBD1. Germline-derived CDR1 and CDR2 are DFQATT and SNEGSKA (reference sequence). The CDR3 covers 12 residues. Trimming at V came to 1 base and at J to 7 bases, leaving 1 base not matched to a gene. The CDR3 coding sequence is TGCAGTGCTAGAGCGGACAGGAATGAGCAGTTCTTC. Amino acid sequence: CSARADRNEQFF.

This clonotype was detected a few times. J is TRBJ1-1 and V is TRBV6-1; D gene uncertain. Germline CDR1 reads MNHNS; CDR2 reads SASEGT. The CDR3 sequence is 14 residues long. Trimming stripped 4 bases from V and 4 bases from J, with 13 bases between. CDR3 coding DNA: TGTGCCAGCAGTGTAGAAGGTTCCGCCACTGAAGCTTTCTTT. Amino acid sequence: CASSVEGSATEAFF.

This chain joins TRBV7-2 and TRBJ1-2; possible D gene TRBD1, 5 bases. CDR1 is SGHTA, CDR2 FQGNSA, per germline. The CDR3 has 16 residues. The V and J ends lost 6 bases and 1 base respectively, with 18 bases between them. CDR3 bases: TGTGCCAGCAGACCTGCCGGGACCCGGGGTAACTATGGCTACACCTTC. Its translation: CASRPAGTRGNYGYTF. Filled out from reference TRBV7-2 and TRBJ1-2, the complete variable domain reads GAGVSQSPSNKVTEKGKDVELRCDPISGHTALYWYRQSLGQGLEFLIYFQGNSAPDKSGLPSDRFSAERTGGSVSTLTIQRTQQEDSAVYLCASRPAGTRGNYGYTFGSGTRLTVV.

The CDR3 DNA sequence: TGCGCCAGCAGCCACCCCCAGCGAGGGTCGGGCTACGAGCAGTACTTC. This encodes CASSHPQRGSGYEQYF. The V call is TRBV4-3, the J call TRBJ2-7; a possible D gene is TRBD2 (5 bases). CDR1 and CDR2 from the germline V gene are LGHNA and YSLEER. The CDR3 contains 16 residues. V was cut by 3 bases and J by 3 bases, with 18 bases left in between.

The CDR3 region has the DNA TGTGCCAGCAGTTCACAGGGTTATAATGGCTACACCTTC. Its protein product is CASSSQGYNGYTF. V usage is TRBV6-5 and J usage is TRBJ1-2; possible D gene TRBD1, 6 bases. CDR1 is MNHEY, CDR2 SVGAGI, per germline. V lost 4 bases and J 6 bases, leaving 12 bases between the germline ends. There are 13 residues in the CDR3.

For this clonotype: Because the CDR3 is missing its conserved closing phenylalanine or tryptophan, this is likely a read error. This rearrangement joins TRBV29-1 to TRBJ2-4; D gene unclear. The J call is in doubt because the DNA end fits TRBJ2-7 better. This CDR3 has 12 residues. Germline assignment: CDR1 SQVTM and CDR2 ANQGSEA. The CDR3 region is CSVGAGIGEQYL. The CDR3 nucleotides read TGCAGCGTTGGGGCAGGAATAGGCGAGCAGTACTTA.

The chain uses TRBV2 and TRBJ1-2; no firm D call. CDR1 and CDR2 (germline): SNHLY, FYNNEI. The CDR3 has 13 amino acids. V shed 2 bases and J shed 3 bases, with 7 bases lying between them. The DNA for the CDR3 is TGTGCCAGCAGTGAATCACCCTACTATGGCTACACCTTC. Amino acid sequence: CASSESPYYGYTF.

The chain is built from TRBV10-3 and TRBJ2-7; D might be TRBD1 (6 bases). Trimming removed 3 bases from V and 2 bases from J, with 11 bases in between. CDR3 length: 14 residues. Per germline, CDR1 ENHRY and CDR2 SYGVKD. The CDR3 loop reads CAISDSQGAYEQYF. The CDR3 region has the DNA TGTGCCATCAGTGACTCACAGGGAGCCTACGAGCAGTACTTC.

CDR3 sequence: CASSRPDIWADTGELFF. The DNA for the CDR3 is TGTGCCAGCAGCCGGCCCGATATTTGGGCGGACACCGGGGAGCTGTTTTTT. This chain joins TRBV11-2 and TRBJ2-2; D is ambiguous. Germline-derived CDR1 and CDR2 are SGHAT and FQNNGV. V dropped 5 bases and J dropped 3 bases, with 19 bases sitting between them. The CDR3 loop spans 17 amino acids.

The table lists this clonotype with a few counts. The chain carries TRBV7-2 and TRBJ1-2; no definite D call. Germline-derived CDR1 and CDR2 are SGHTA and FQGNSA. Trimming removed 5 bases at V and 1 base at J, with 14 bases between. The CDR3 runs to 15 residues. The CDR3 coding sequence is TGTGCCAGCAGCCGAAGGACGGGGATTAACTATGGCTACACCTTC. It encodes CASSRRTGINYGYTF.

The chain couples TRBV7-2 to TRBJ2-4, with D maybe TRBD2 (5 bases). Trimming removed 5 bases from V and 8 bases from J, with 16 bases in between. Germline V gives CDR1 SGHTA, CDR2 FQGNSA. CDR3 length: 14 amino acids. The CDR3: CASSPDRRRDIQYF. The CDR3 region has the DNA TGTGCCAGCAGCCCAGACCGGCGGCGGGACATTCAGTACTTC.

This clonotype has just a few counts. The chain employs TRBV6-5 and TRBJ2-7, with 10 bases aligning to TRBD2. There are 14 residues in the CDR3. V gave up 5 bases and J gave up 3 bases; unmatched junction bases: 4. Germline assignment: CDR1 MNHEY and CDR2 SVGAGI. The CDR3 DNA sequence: TGTGCCAGCAGTCCGACTAGCGGGTTCTACGAGCAGTACTTC. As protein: CASSPTSGFYEQYF.

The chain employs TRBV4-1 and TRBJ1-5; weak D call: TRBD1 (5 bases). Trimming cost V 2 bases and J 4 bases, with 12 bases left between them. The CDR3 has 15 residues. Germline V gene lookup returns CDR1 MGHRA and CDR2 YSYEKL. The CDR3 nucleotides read TGCGCCAGCAGCCAAATCGGGGGGGAGAATCAGCCCCAGCATTTT. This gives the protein CASSQIGGENQPQHF.

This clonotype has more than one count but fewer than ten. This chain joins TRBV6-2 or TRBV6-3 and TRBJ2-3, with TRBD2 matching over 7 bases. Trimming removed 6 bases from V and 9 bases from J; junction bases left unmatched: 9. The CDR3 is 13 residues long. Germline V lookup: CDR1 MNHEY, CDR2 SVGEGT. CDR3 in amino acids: CASSLAGEWTQYF. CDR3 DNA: TGTGCCAGCAGCTTGGCGGGAGAGTGGACGCAGTATTTT.

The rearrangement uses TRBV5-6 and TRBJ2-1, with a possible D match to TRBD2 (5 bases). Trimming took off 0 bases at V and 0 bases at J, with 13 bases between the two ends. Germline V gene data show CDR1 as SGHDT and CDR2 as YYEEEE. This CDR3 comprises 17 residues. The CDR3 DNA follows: TGTGCCAGCAGCTTGGGGCTAGCCGTGAGCTCCTACAATGAGCAGTTCTTC. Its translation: CASSLGLAVSSYNEQFF.

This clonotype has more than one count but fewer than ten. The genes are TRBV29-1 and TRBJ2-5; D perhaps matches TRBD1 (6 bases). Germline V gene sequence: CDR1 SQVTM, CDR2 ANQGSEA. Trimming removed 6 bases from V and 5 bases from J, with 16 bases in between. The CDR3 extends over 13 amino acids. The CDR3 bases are TGCAGCGTGACACAGACAGGCGGGGAGACCCAGTACTTC. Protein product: CSVTQTGGETQYF.

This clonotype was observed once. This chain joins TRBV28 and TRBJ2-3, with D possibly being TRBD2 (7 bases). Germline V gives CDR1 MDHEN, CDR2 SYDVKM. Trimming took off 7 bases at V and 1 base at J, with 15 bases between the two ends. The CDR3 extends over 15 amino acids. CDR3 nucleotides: TGTGCCAGCAAGAAGGGGGGGGTCCGCACAGATACGCAGTATTTT. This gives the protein CASKKGGVRTDTQYF.

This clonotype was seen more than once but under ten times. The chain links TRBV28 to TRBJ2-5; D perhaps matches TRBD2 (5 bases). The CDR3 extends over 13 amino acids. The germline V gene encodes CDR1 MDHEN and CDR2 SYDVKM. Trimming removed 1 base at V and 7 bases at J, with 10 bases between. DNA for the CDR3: TGTGCCAGCAGTTTATCAGTTCGGGGGACCCAGTACTTC. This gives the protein CASSLSVRGTQYF.

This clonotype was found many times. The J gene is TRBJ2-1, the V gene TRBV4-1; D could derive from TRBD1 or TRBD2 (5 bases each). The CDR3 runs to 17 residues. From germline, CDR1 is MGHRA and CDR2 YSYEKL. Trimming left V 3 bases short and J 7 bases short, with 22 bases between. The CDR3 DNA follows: TGCGCCAGCAGCCACCTCGGACGGGGACGGGGCCTAAATGAGCAGTTCTTC. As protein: CASSHLGRGRGLNEQFF.